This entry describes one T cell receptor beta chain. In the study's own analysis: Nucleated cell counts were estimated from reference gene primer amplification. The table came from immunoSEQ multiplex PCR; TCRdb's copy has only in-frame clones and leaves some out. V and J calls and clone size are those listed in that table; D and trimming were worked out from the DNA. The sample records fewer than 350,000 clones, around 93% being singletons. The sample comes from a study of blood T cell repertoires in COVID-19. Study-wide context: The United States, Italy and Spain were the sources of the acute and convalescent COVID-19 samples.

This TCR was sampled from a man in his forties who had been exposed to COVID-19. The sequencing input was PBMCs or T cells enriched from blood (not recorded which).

The CDR3 sequence: CASSLGGQDGNQPQHF. The CDR3 region has the DNA TGTGCCAGCAGCTTAGGAGGGCAAGACGGCAATCAGCCCCAGCATTTT. The V and J genes are TRBV7-6 and TRBJ1-5; D is undetermined. Trimming took 1 base from V and 2 from J, leaving 12 bases between them. Germline V gene sequence: CDR1 SGHVS, CDR2 FNYEAQ. The length of the CDR3 is 16 residues.